A single sample is the source of the 15 T cell receptor beta chains below, sequenced in a study of blood T cell repertoires in COVID-19. TCRdb keeps only in-frame clones here, not all; method: immunoSEQ multiplex PCR. The sample records roughly 240,000 clones, roughly 86% being singletons. Material: peripheral blood. Every receptor here comes from a woman aged 60-75 years who had recovered from COVID-19.

This clone was observed once. The J gene is TRBJ2-1, the V gene TRBV28, with D possibly TRBD2 on 6 matching bases. The germline gives CDR1 MDHEN, CDR2 SYDVKM. The CDR3 has 11 amino acids. V shed 10 bases and J shed 11 bases, with 15 bases lying between them. The CDR3 DNA sequence: TGTGCCACTCGGAAGAGCGGGCAGCAGTTCTTC. Translation: CATRKSGQQFF.

The CDR3 loop reads CASSDSSGRPRGELFF. The CDR3 DNA reads as TGTGCCAGCAGTGACTCCTCCGGCAGGCCCAGGGGGGAGCTGTTTTTT. The rearrangement uses TRBV6-4 and TRBJ2-2, with unresolved D. CDR3 size: 16 residues. Trimming took off 0 bases at V and 8 bases at J, with 16 bases between the two ends. The germline CDR1 and CDR2 sequences are MRHNA and SNTAGT.

The chain uses TRBV11-2 and TRBJ2-7; D may be TRBD1 (6 bases). Per the germline V gene, CDR1 is SGHAT and CDR2 is FQNNGV. The CDR3 covers 13 residues. Trimming took off 1 base at V and 7 bases at J, with 11 bases between the two ends. CDR3 nucleotide sequence: TGTGCCAGCAGCTTAGTGGCACAGGGTGAGCAGTACTTC. Amino acid sequence: CASSLVAQGEQYF.

The chain joins TRBV5-4 to TRBJ1-2, with a weak D call TRBD1 (5 bases). This CDR3 is 14 amino acids long. Trimming left V 1 base short and J 7 bases short, with 14 bases between. The germline gives CDR1 SGHNT, CDR2 YYREEE (reference sequence). The chain's CDR3 is CASSLQGDQLGYTF. DNA for the CDR3: TGTGCCAGCAGCTTGCAAGGGGATCAGCTTGGCTACACCTTC.

This rearrangement joins TRBV5-1 to TRBJ1-1; 8 bases align to TRBD1. The CDR3 runs 15 residues. Germline assignment: CDR1 SGHRS and CDR2 YFSETQ. After removal of 7 bases from V and 0 bases from J, the junction contained 8 bases not matched to a gene. The CDR3: CASRPGQAMNTEAFF. As DNA, the CDR3 is TGCGCCAGCCGCCCGGGACAGGCCATGAACACTGAAGCTTTCTTT.

This clone was counted a single time. V usage is TRBV10-3 and J usage is TRBJ1-1, with D unresolved. V was shortened by 0 bases and J by 1 base, with 3 bases between the two germline ends. The CDR3 contains 13 residues. The germline gives CDR1 ENHRY, CDR2 SYGVKD. Written as DNA, the CDR3 is TGTGCCATCAGTGAGTCGAGGAACACTGAAGCTTTCTTT. Translated, it gives CAISESRNTEAFF.

This clone has only a few counts. The rearrangement uses TRBV10-1 and TRBJ2-3; 13 nucleotides align to TRBD2. Germline lookup yields CDR1 WNHNN and CDR2 SYGVQD (reference sequence). CDR3 length equals 17 residues. J was trimmed by 2 bases and V by 4 bases; bases with no gene match: 6. In DNA form, the CDR3 reads TGCGCCAGCAGTGTAGGACTAGCGGGGGCCCTCACAGATACGCAGTATTTT. Translation gives CASSVGLAGALTDTQYF.

V and J are TRBV7-2 and TRBJ2-3, with 8 bases matching TRBD2. Losses at the gene ends were 7 bases for V and 5 bases for J; bases not matched to a gene: 11. Germline CDR1 reads SGHTA; CDR2 reads FQGNSA. CDR3 length: 15 amino acids. DNA of the CDR3: TGTGCCAGCACCCTTAGCGCGGGGGGACGAGATACGCAGTATTTT. Its translation: CASTLSAGGRDTQYF.

The sample holds one count of this clone. The V and J genes are TRBV7-3 and TRBJ2-1; 8 positions agree with TRBD1. Per the germline V gene, CDR1 is SGHTA and CDR2 is FQGTGA. The CDR3 runs 15 residues. The trim removed 5 bases at V and 9 bases at J, leaving 12 bases unmatched. CDR3 DNA sequence: TGTGCCAGCAGCCCCGGGACAGGTCCTACTGGTGAGCAGTTCTTC. As protein: CASSPGTGPTGEQFF. Looking up the rest from reference TRBV7-3 and TRBJ2-1 gives the full variable domain: GAGVSQTPSNKVTEKGKYVELRCDPISGHTALYWYRQSLGQGPEFLIYFQGTGAADDSGLPNDRFFAVRPEGSVSTLKIQRTERGDSAVYLCASSPGTGPTGEQFFGPGTRLTVL.

The rearrangement links TRBV28 to TRBJ2-5, with D possibly TRBD2 on 5 matching bases. Looked up from germline, CDR1 is MDHEN and CDR2 is SYDVKM. The ends were cut back, 1 base at V and 2 bases at J, with 11 bases in the middle. The length of the CDR3 is 15 residues. The CDR3 is CASSLSGEGQETQYF. CDR3 nucleotide sequence: TGTGCCAGCAGTTTATCCGGCGAGGGACAAGAGACCCAGTACTTC.

Note on this clone: Germline is not matched at one junction end, which may reflect a read error. J is TRBJ1-6 and V is TRBV28; no clear D. The CDR3 is 11 amino acids. Looked up from germline, CDR1 is MDHEN and CDR2 is SYDVKM. The CDR3 reads CGESYNSPLHF. CDR3 nucleotides: TGCGGTGAGTCCTATAATTCACCCCTCCACTTT.

This chain connects TRBV11-3 to TRBJ2-2; a possible D gene is TRBD1 (5 bases). Per the germline V gene, CDR1 is SGHNT and CDR2 is YENEEA. The ends were cut back, 2 bases at V and 8 bases at J, with 9 bases in the middle. The CDR3 totals 13 residues. The CDR3 spells CASSLRGMGELFF. CDR3 DNA: TGTGCCAGCAGCTTAAGGGGCATGGGGGAGCTGTTTTTT.

This rearrangement joins TRBV7-6 to TRBJ2-5; TRBD2 is a possible D gene (7 bases). Per the germline V gene, CDR1 is SGHVS and CDR2 is FNYEAQ. The CDR3 spans 17 residues. V was trimmed by 3 bases and J by 2 bases, leaving 19 bases between them. CDR3 protein: CASSLEVRGAFQETQYF. The CDR3 nucleotides read TGTGCCAGCAGCTTGGAAGTACGGGGGGCCTTTCAAGAGACCCAGTACTTC.

The V gene is TRBV3-1 (or the pseudogene TRBV3-2), the J gene TRBJ2-1; no clear D gene. Germline lookup yields CDR1 LGHDT and CDR2 YNNKEL (reference sequence). The CDR3 is 14 amino acids. Trimming left V 1 base short and J 5 bases short, with 9 bases between. The DNA of the CDR3 is TGTGCCAGCAGCCAAGTTGGCCAGGACAATGAGCAGTTCTTC. Its protein is CASSQVGQDNEQFF.

The chain uses TRBV5-1 and TRBJ1-2, with D uncertain. The length of the CDR3 is 16 residues. The germline gives CDR1 SGHRS, CDR2 YFSETQ. V lost 1 base and J lost 0, with 13 bases in between. The chain's CDR3 is CASSLSPQPANYGYTF. As DNA, the CDR3 is TGCGCCAGCAGCTTGTCTCCGCAACCAGCTAACTATGGCTACACCTTC.